What follows describes a single TCR beta chain. This clone's antigen is unknown. No base-level quality is on record; no much larger clone is a single base apart. This sample is drawn from a study of Ad26.COV2.S vaccination and SARS-CoV-2 variants (dated by TCRdb to the early 2020s). Concerning the study at large: Donors in the vaccine arm were drawn from COV1001, a multicentre, randomized, double-blind, placebo-controlled phase I-IIa trial testing Ad26.COV2.S in healthy adults. Ad26.COV2.S was administered intramuscularly at a dose of 5x10^10 or 1x10^11 viral particles, either as one shot or as two shots given 56 days apart. TCRbeta repertoire sequencing served as the tool for gauging how specific and how broad the SARS-CoV-2-reactive T cell receptors were following Ad26.COV2.S vaccination. The TCR-sequenced set comprised about 32 samples: some 19 Ad26.COV2.S vaccine recipients, 5 placebo recipients and 8 SARS-CoV-2 convalescent individuals. Trial participants were randomized into five groups of five, in which low-dose or high-dose Ad26.COV2.S was given once or twice, or placebo was given on both occasions. Blinding of investigators to trial group allocation was maintained during experiments and outcome assessment.

Results the study describes overall, beyond this receptor: After vaccination, substantial breadth of spike-specific CD8+ and CD4+ T cell responses was reported. The study was not powered for comparison of responses between vaccine doses or regimens. Spike-specific TCR breadth was higher in Ad26.COV2.S recipients than in placebo recipients (P = 0.0014). Comparable non-spike TCR breadth was observed between vaccine and placebo recipients, consistent with only spike being contained in the vaccine. According to the authors, total T cell responses may have been underestimated by the TCR breadth and depth analyses.

Reading the germline V gene gives CDR1 SNHLY and CDR2 FYNNEI. Between the V and J ends, shortened by 3 bases and 4 bases respectively, the junction contains 17 bases. The CDR3 runs 16 amino acids, cysteine and phenylalanine included. Kept here is only the CDR3 DNA, which spans 48 bases and is read in frame from base 1. The sample's treatment or condition label, in plain terms: roughly 18 received Ad26.COV2.S at low or high dose, single or two shots; roughly five received placebo; per-sample allocation not given. Repertoires of vaccine and placebo recipients were sequenced from samples collected on day 63 after the first injection. Cohort 1b enrolled 20 to 30 adults aged 18-55 years at a single site in Boston, USA, between 29 July and 7 August 2020. Ad26.COV2.S was a replication-incompetent adenovirus type 26 vector expressing a prefusion-stabilized SARS-CoV-2 spike protein from the original Wuhan strain.

The immunoSEQ Assay was used to sequence TCRbeta CDR3 regions. After extraction, genomic DNA underwent amplification by bias-controlled multiplex PCR, followed by high-throughput sequencing. As for the authors' bioinformatics: To quantify the absolute abundance of every unique TCRbeta CDR3 region, sequences were collapsed and filtered. T cell fraction was estimated by normalizing TCRbeta template counts to usable DNA, which was measured by amplifying reference genes present in all nucleated cells. Repertoire TCRs were annotated as SARS-CoV-2-specific when V gene, CDR3 amino acid sequence and J gene were exactly matched to a known reactive TCR set. The reference SARS-CoV-2 TCR set was obtained from MIRA and was filtered for enrichment in COVID-19-positive ImmuneCODE repertoires, whereby public or cross-reactive TCRs were removed. Drawing on the MIRA antigens, annotated TCRs were analysed further at the level of specific ORF or position within ORF. Depth was the summed frequency of annotated unique rearrangements, while breadth was defined as annotated unique rearrangements over total unique productive rearrangements. Group comparisons of TCR breadth used two-sided Wilcoxon rank-sum tests. What TCRdb holds here is the immuneACCESS table cut down to in-frame rearrangements. Part of the clones is not present; checked against another copy, under half of the missing clones reflect an unresolved V gene, and the others are unexplained. That table is the source of V, J and clone size, and D and trimming were worked out from the DNA. The sample data list fewer than 400,000 clones, and 86% of these were observed just once. 1.5% to 2.5% of the sample goes to the ten largest clones.

This material consisted of peripheral blood, taken in a trial of Ad26.COV2.S vaccine versus placebo. The chain links TRBV2 with TRBJ2-3; the D region may be TRBD1 or TRBD2, each matching 6 bases equally. This TCR was sampled from a person aged 18-65 years who received the Ad26.COV2.S COVID-19 vaccine or a placebo. The CDR3 region: CASSELRWGAADTQYF. The nucleotide sequence is TGTGCCAGCAGTGAGCTGCGTTGGGGGGCCGCAGATACGCAGTATTTT.